This TCR beta chain was observed in a study of cytomegalovirus exposure and HLA in healthy donors. 13 Jbeta primers and 60 Vbeta primers were used for the PCR. TCRdb keeps only in-frame clones here, not all; method: immunoSEQ multiplex PCR. The sample has some 170,000 clones; roughly four fifths are singletons. This clone was detected once. No antigen is known for it. Overall study results and limits: The study recorded about 150 TCR beta chains that were cytomegalovirus-associated.

The length of the CDR3 is 17 residues. The junction had 7 bases not matched to a gene; V was cut back by 5 bases and J by 5 bases. CDR1 SGHTA and CDR2 FQGNSA come from the germline V gene. Sequenced: PBMCs. This chain links TRBV7-2 with TRBJ2-3; 16 bases line up with TRBD2. The receptor's source is a woman between 45 and 60 years old in good health and CMV-seronegative. The chain's CDR3 is CASSRGLAGGRVDTQYF. The DNA for the CDR3 is TGTGCCAGCAGCCGGGGACTAGCGGGGGGGCGGGTAGATACGCAGTATTTT.